This paragraph reports one TCR beta chain. Its antigen is as yet unknown. This sample is part of a study of graft-versus-host responses after intestinal transplantation. Across the whole study: Uniformly, recipients were administered anti-thymocyte globulin induction with subsequent tacrolimus and steroids for around three years.

Clones were sequenced by immunoSEQ multiplex PCR, and TCRdb holds only the in-frame ones, with some missing. This sample has 85,000 to 90,000 clones, with 80% to 95% found just once. Study-wide findings and caveats: The highest levels of circulating GvH clones went along with early declines in HvG clones after transplant. Allografts from individuals with graft-donor T cell macrochimerism displayed high graft-versus-host to host-versus-graft clonal ratios.

The germline CDR1 and CDR2 sequences are SGHNT and YYREEE (reference sequence). Trimming removed 2 bases from V and 2 bases from J; junction bases left unmatched: 4. CDR3 length: 14 residues. The clonotype comes from a human donor who was the organ donor for an intestinal transplant. The rearrangement uses TRBV5-4 and TRBJ2-7; 7 bases match TRBD2. The starting material was unstimulated CD4+ T cells sorted from spleen or lymph node cells, obtained before transplant. The CDR3 region has the DNA TGTGCCAGCAGCTTCGGCGGGGGTCCCTACGAGCAGTACTTC. Encoded protein: CASSFGGGPYEQYF.